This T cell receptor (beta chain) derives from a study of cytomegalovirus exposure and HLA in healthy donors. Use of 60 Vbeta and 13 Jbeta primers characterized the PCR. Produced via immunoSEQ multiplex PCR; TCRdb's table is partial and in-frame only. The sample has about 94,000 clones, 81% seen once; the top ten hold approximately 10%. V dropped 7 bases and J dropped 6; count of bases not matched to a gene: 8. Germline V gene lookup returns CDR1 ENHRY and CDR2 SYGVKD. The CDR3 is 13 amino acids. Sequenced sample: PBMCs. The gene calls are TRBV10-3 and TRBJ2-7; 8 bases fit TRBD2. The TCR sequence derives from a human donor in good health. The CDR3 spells CAITEAGEAEQYF. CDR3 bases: TGTGCCATCACGGAAGCGGGAGAAGCCGAGCAGTACTTC.